What follows are 12 T cell receptor beta chains derived from one specimen sequenced in a study of cytomegalovirus exposure and HLA in healthy donors (TCRdb year 2017). The library came from the immunoSEQ multiplex PCR assay. For the multiplex PCR, a mixture combining 60 forward primers for TCR Vbeta segments and 13 reverse primers for TCR Jbeta segments was used. Drawn from immuneACCESS, this table holds only the in-frame rearrangements with V and J called that TCRdb kept. Clones are partly lost; checked studies trace under half to an unresolved V gene and leave the rest unexplained. For this sample there are approximately 110,000 clones; over 60% appear just once. 3% of the sample lies in the top ten. Sample: PBMCs. Receptors were obtained from a woman under 30 in good health and CMV-seropositive.

The chain links TRBV11-2 to TRBJ1-1; TRBD1 might be the D (5 bases). The V end was cut by 3 bases, the J end by 5 bases, with 10 bases between. Germline values: CDR1 SGHAT, CDR2 FQNNGV. The CDR3 contains 13 residues. The CDR3 is CASSFGGGTEAFF. The CDR3 bases are TGTGCCAGCAGCTTCGGGGGAGGAACTGAAGCTTTCTTT.

The V gene is TRBV4-2, the J gene TRBJ1-4; no definite D call. The CDR3 sequence is 15 residues long. Trimming shortened V by 0 bases and J by 8 bases, and 13 bases separated the two germline ends. CDR1 is LGHNA, CDR2 YNFKEQ, per germline. The CDR3 nucleotides are TGTGCCAGCAGCCAAGAGGGGAGGGTAGGAGAAAAACTGTTTTTT. Its protein product is CASSQEGRVGEKLFF.

The chain has TRBV4-1 and TRBJ2-7, with 9 positions matching TRBD1. CDR1 MGHRA and CDR2 YSYEKL come from the germline V gene. V lost 3 bases and J lost 4; bases outside the gene matches: 7. The CDR3 extends over 15 amino acids. CDR3 bases: TGCGCCAGCAGCCAGATAATACAGGGGGCGTACGAGCAGTACTTC. Its protein is CASSQIIQGAYEQYF.

The chain carries TRBV5-6 and TRBJ1-1; tentative D call: TRBD1 (5 bases). This CDR3 is 15 amino acids long. V lost 0 bases to trimming and J lost 2 bases, with 11 bases between them. Germline assignment: CDR1 SGHDT and CDR2 YYEEEE. The CDR3 DNA sequence: TGTGCCAGCAGCTTGGCGGCAGGGATTAACACTGAAGCTTTCTTT. The encoded protein is CASSLAAGINTEAFF.

The chain joins TRBV12-5 to TRBJ2-3; the D gene is possibly TRBD1 (6 bases). Germline V lookup: CDR1 LGHNT, CDR2 FRNRAP. The CDR3 extends over 11 amino acids. The V gene lost 2 bases and the J gene lost 14 bases, with 11 bases spanning the gap. The CDR3: CASGLPRGAYF. The CDR3 nucleotides read TGTGCTAGTGGTTTGCCCAGGGGCGCGTATTTT.

The sample holds a few counts of this clone. The genes are TRBV19 and TRBJ1-1, with unresolved D. Germline CDR1 and CDR2: LNHDA and SQIVND (reference sequence). Trimming left V 0 bases short and J 4 bases short, with 3 bases between. The CDR3 length is 12 residues. The CDR3 region has the DNA TGTGCCAGTAGTATAGACCGCACTGAAGCTTTCTTT. Protein: CASSIDRTEAFF.

This chain links TRBV2 with TRBJ1-3; TRBD1 might be the D (5 bases). In germline, CDR1 is SNHLY, CDR2 FYNNEI. V shed 7 bases and J shed 4 bases, with 11 bases lying between them. This CDR3 contains 13 residues. In DNA form, the CDR3 reads TGTGCCAGCACCAGGGAGGACGGAAACACCATATATTTT. Protein: CASTREDGNTIYF.

The chain's CDR3 is CASSIAGRDQPQHF. DNA of the CDR3: TGTGCCAGTAGTATAGCAGGGAGGGATCAGCCCCAGCATTTT. V and J are TRBV19 and TRBJ1-5; tentatively, D is TRBD1 (5 bases). Germline CDR1 is LNHDA and CDR2 is SQIVND (reference sequence). The CDR3 totals 14 residues. V shed 1 base and J shed 5 bases, with 9 bases lying between them.

The chain employs TRBV5-6 and TRBJ1-4; 9 nucleotides align to TRBD1. The CDR3 contains 14 residues. Germline V gives CDR1 SGHDT, CDR2 YYEEEE. V dropped 0 bases and J dropped 10; count of bases not matched to a gene: 4. CDR3 coding DNA: TGTGCCAGCAGCTTGGAACAGGGGGCGGGAAAACTGTTTTTT. This gives the protein CASSLEQGAGKLFF.

The chain uses TRBV4-1 and TRBJ2-4; D perhaps matches TRBD1 (6 bases). The CDR3 runs 14 residues. Trimming pared 0 bases from V and 13 bases from J, leaving 16 bases between. Per the germline V gene, CDR1 is MGHRA and CDR2 is YSYEKL. The CDR3 region has the DNA TGCGCCAGCAGCCAAGATCTGACGACAGGTGGACAGTACTTC. This gives the protein CASSQDLTTGGQYF.

The gene calls are TRBV4-2 and TRBJ1-4; no clear D. This CDR3 has 16 amino acids. V lost 0 bases and J 0 bases, leaving 8 bases between the germline ends. CDR1 LGHNA and CDR2 YNFKEQ come from the germline V gene. The CDR3 protein is CASSQEPLATNEKLFF. CDR3 in DNA: TGTGCCAGCAGCCAAGAACCACTTGCAACTAATGAAAAACTGTTTTTT.

This clone was picked up a small number of times. CDR3 in amino acids: CASGLGARGYGYTF. The CDR3 DNA reads TGTGCCAGCGGGCTAGGCGCGCGGGGCTATGGCTACACCTTC. This chain connects TRBV7-6 to TRBJ1-2; D unresolved. The CDR3 runs 14 residues. Trimming took 8 bases from V and 4 from J, leaving 17 bases between them. Per germline, CDR1 SGHVS and CDR2 FNYEAQ.